These T cell receptor beta chains were read from a single sample in a study of blood T cell repertoires in COVID-19. The table came from immunoSEQ multiplex PCR; TCRdb's copy has only in-frame clones and leaves some out. The repertoire holds roughly 300,000 clones, with around 90% as singletons. Sequenced material: peripheral blood. The receptors originated from a man aged 18 to 29 with active or convalescent COVID-19. Each CDR3 is given with its conserved first and last residue. Fields, in order: V gene, D gene, J gene, clone size, CDR3 DNA, CDR3 protein. D genes are given only for firm matches. Clone size is not always given. Where it is, it says once, few, many or a class for expanded clones.

TRBV6-5	NA	TRBJ2-1	NA	TGTGCCAGCAGTAAATTGGACTATCTCTACAATGAGCAGTTCTTC	CASSKLDYLYNEQFF
TRBV19	TRBD2	TRBJ2-3	NA	TGTGCCAGTAGTCCACGGGGGGGGACCACGGATACGCAGTATTTT	CASSPRGGTTDTQYF
TRBV5-1	NA	TRBJ2-2	NA	TGCGCCAGCAGCTCCAGGACAGCGAACACCGGGGAGCTGTTTTTT	CASSSRTANTGELFF
TRBV11-2	TRBD1	TRBJ1-4	NA	TGTGCCAGCAGCCGCGGACAGGGTGGAGAAAAACTGTTTTTT	CASSRGQGGEKLFF
TRBV9	TRBD1	TRBJ2-3	NA	TGTGCCAGCAGCGTAGAGGGGGCCAATATTAATACGCAGTATTTT	CASSVEGANINTQYF
TRBV28	NA	TRBJ1-2	NA	TGTGCCAGCAGCCAAGCGAACAGGGAGGGCTACACCTTC	CASSQANREGYTF
TRBV24-1	NA	TRBJ2-7	few	TGTGCCACCATGAGAGAAAACTACGAGCAGTACTTC	CATMRENYEQYF
TRBV9	NA	TRBJ1-2	NA	TGTGCCAGCAGCCCCGGGGGGGGGAACTATGGCTACACCTTC	CASSPGGGNYGYTF
TRBV12-3/TRBV12-4	NA	TRBJ1-2	NA	TGTGCCACCAAGTCGGGGGGCGACTATGGCTACACCTTC	CATKSGGDYGYTF
TRBV7-2	NA	TRBJ1-6	NA	TGTGCCAGCAGCTTAGGTAGTTTGCAGACAAATTCACCCCTCCACTTT	CASSLGSLQTNSPLHF
TRBV18	NA	TRBJ2-2	NA	TGTGCCAGCTCAACTACCGGGTCACTGAACACCGGGGAGCTGTTTTTT	CASSTTGSLNTGELFF
TRBV4-1	NA	TRBJ2-7	NA	TGCGCCAGCAGCCAAGATCCCCTGGCCTCACATGACAGGATCCACGAGCAGTACTTC	CASSQDPLASHDRIHEQYF
TRBV10-3	TRBD2	TRBJ2-5	NA	TGTGCCATCAGCGGACTAGCGGGGGGACAAGAGACCCAGTACTTC	CAISGLAGGQETQYF
TRBV5-5	NA	TRBJ2-7	NA	TGTGCCAGCAGCTTTTTGGCCACACCCTACGAGCAGTACTTC	CASSFLATPYEQYF
TRBV24-1	TRBD1	TRBJ2-1	NA	TGTGCCACCAGTGATCCTCGACAGGGGGATTACAATGAGCAGTTCTTC	CATSDPRQGDYNEQFF
TRBV12-3/TRBV12-4	NA	TRBJ2-7	NA	TGTGCCAGCAGTTTCAGAGGGCCCAGCGAGCAGTACTTC	CASSFRGPSEQYF
TRBV6-6	NA	TRBJ2-7	NA	TGTGCCAGCAGGGGTCAGGGGAAGAGAGAGCAGTACTTC	CASRGQGKREQYF
TRBV13	NA	TRBJ1-1	once	TGTGCCAGCAGCACGGACAGAAACACTGAAGCTTTCTTT	CASSTDRNTEAFF
TRBV9	NA	TRBJ2-7	NA	TGTGCCAGCAGCGTAGGAACGGGGATTTACGAGCAGTACTTC	CASSVGTGIYEQYF
TRBV5-1	NA	TRBJ2-3	NA	TGCGCCAGCAGCCCGGACGGCGGGGAGCCAGATACGCAGTATTTT	CASSPDGGEPDTQYF
TRBV28	NA	TRBJ1-2	NA	TGTGCCAGCAGTTTGGGCCAGGGAGGAGGCTACACCTTC	CASSLGQGGGYTF
TRBV18	TRBD2	TRBJ2-7	NA	TGTGCCAGCTCACCAACAACTAGCGGGGGTTACGAGCAGTACTTC	CASSPTTSGGYEQYF
TRBV11-2	TRBD1	TRBJ1-2	NA	TGTGCCAGCAGCTCCGACAGGGTCCCCTTC	CASSSDRVPF
TRBV11-2	NA	TRBJ1-1	NA	TGTGCCAGCAGCCTTCAACCGGTCACTGAAGCTTTCTTT	CASSLQPVTEAFF
TRBV9	TRBD1	TRBJ2-7	NA	TGTGCCAGCAGCTCAGGACAGGGGGCCTACGAGCAGTACTTC	CASSSGQGAYEQYF
TRBV5-4	NA	TRBJ2-1	NA	TGTGCCAGCAGCTTCTTATTAGGAGGGTACCACAATGAGCAGTTCTTC	CASSFLLGGYHNEQFF
TRBV2	NA	TRBJ1-2	NA	TGTGCCACCAGACAGAGAAACTATGGCTACACCTTC	CATRQRNYGYTF
TRBV9	TRBD1	TRBJ1-6	NA	TGTGCCAGCAGCGAGACAGGGAAAAATTCACCCCTCCACTTT	CASSETGKNSPLHF
TRBV3-1/TRBV3-2	TRBD2	TRBJ2-2	once	TGTGCCAGCAGCCAGACAAGGGAGGGTGACACCGGGGAGCTGTTTTTT	CASSQTREGDTGELFF
TRBV14	NA	TRBJ1-2	NA	TGTGCCAGCAGCCAAGTCCGTGACTATGGCTACACCTTC	CASSQVRDYGYTF
TRBV2	NA	TRBJ2-2	NA	TGTGCCAGCAGTGAAGGCAGGACATTGGACACCGGGGAGCTGTTTTTT	CASSEGRTLDTGELFF
TRBV9	TRBD1	TRBJ2-2	NA	TGTGCCAGCAGCAGTTTCACAGGGGGCACGAGGGACACCGGGGAGCTGTTTTTT	CASSSFTGGTRDTGELFF
TRBV18	NA	TRBJ2-5	NA	TGTGCCAGCTTAGAGCAACGAACAGGGACGCCAAGAGAGACCCAGTACTTC	CASLEQRTGTPRETQYF
TRBV6-5	TRBD2	TRBJ2-4	NA	TGTGCCAGCGGCTCCGGGACTAGTTTCAGAAACATTCAGTACTTC	CASGSGTSFRNIQYF
TRBV4-1	TRBD1	TRBJ1-2	NA	TGCGCCAGCAGCCAAGCAGGGGGTAGGGGAGGCTACACCTTC	CASSQAGGRGGYTF
TRBV18	TRBD1	TRBJ1-2	NA	TGTGCCAGCTCACTGGGACAGGCAAAACACTATGGCTACACCTTC	CASSLGQAKHYGYTF
TRBV11-2	TRBD1	TRBJ2-7	NA	TGTGCCAGCAGCTTCCGGGACAGGCTTTATTACGAGCAGTACTTC	CASSFRDRLYYEQYF
TRBV3-1/TRBV3-2	NA	TRBJ2-5	few	TGTGCCAGCAGGTCCACACAAGAGACCCAGTACTTC	CASRSTQETQYF
TRBV10-3	TRBD2	TRBJ2-1	NA	TGTGCCATCACCAGCGGGGGGGCCTCTCTCTCCATCGATGAGCAGTTCTTC	CAITSGGASLSIDEQFF